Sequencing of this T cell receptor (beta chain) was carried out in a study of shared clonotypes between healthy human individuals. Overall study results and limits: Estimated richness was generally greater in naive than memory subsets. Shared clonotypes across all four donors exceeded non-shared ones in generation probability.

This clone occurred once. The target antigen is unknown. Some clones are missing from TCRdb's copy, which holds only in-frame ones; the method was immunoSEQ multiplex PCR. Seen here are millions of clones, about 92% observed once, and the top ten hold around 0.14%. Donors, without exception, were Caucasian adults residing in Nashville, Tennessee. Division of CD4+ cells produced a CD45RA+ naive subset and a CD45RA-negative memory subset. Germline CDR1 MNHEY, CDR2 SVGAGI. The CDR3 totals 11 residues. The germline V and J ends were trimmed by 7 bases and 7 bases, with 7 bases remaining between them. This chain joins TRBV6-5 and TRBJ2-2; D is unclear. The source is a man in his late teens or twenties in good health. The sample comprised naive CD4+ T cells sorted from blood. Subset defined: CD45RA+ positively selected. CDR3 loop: CASKGFGELFF. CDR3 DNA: TGTGCCAGCAAGGGCTTCGGGGAGCTGTTTTTT.